Presented here are 10 T cell receptor beta chains from one specimen sequenced in a study of cytomegalovirus exposure and HLA in healthy donors. Primers: 60 Vbeta forward and 13 Jbeta reverse. Only in-frame clones appear in the TCRdb table, and some are missing; sequencing was by immunoSEQ multiplex PCR. This sample has over 75,000 clones, with 79% found just once. The sample comprised PBMCs. The source is a male donor in good health and CMV-seropositive.

J is TRBJ1-3 and V is TRBV29-1; D is unresolved. Germline V gives CDR1 SQVTM, CDR2 ANQGSEA. The CDR3 extends over 13 amino acids. V was cut by 6 bases and J by 0 bases, with 9 bases left in between. The CDR3 bases are TGCAGCGTCACAGAATTCTCTGGAAACACCATATATTTT. Amino acid sequence: CSVTEFSGNTIYF.

The rearrangement joins TRBV4-3 to TRBJ1-2; no firm D call. The V gene's germline CDR1 is LGHNA and CDR2 YSLEER. Trimming stripped 0 bases from V and 1 base from J, with 9 bases between. This CDR3 region has 15 residues. The CDR3 here is CASSQDSVFNYGYTF. The CDR3 DNA follows: TGCGCCAGCAGCCAAGATAGCGTTTTTAACTATGGCTACACCTTC.

The chain combines TRBV4-2 with TRBJ1-2; TRBD1 might be the D (5 bases). The CDR3 runs 17 residues. Trimming took 0 bases from V and 0 from J, leaving 14 bases between them. Germline loops: CDR1 LGHNA, CDR2 YNFKEQ. CDR3 residues: CASSQDFRVRSNYGYTF. The CDR3 DNA is TGTGCCAGCAGCCAAGACTTCAGGGTCCGATCTAACTATGGCTACACCTTC.

This clone was picked up one time. The chain uses TRBV6-5 and TRBJ2-1; 7 bases align to TRBD1. There are 13 residues in the CDR3. From germline, CDR1 is MNHEY and CDR2 SVGAGI. V lost 0 bases to trimming and J lost 10 bases; unmatched junction nucleotides: 3. CDR3: CASSYSRGLEQFF. CDR3 nucleotide sequence: TGTGCCAGCAGTTACTCGAGGGGGCTGGAGCAGTTCTTC.

This clone has only a few counts. The V call is TRBV5-1, the J call TRBJ1-3; 9 positions match TRBD1. Trimming took 3 bases from V and 6 from J; bases not matched to a gene: 4. From germline, CDR1 is SGHRS and CDR2 YFSETQ. This CDR3 comprises 14 residues. The CDR3, as DNA: TGCGCCAGCAGCTGGACAGGGGAGGAAAACACCATATATTTT. As protein: CASSWTGEENTIYF.

DNA of the CDR3: TGCGCCAGCAGCCCCGACAACCAAGAGACCCAGTACTTC. It specifies CASSPDNQETQYF. This sequence joins TRBV5-1 and TRBJ2-5; D is undetermined. Germline CDR1 SGHRS, CDR2 YFSETQ. The V and J ends lost 4 bases and 0 bases respectively, with 7 bases between them. There are 13 residues in the CDR3.

The chain employs TRBV4-1 and TRBJ1-2; a possible D gene is TRBD1 (5 bases). The CDR3 spans 16 residues. Looked up from germline, CDR1 is MGHRA and CDR2 is YSYEKL. V was cut by 2 bases and J by 3 bases, with 16 bases left in between. The chain's CDR3 is CASSQMEGLAYYGYTF. The CDR3 DNA reads TGCGCCAGCAGCCAAATGGAGGGGCTAGCCTACTATGGCTACACCTTC.

The rearrangement uses TRBV10-1 and TRBJ1-1; perhaps TRBD1 as D (6 bases). The V end lost 6 bases, the J end lost 4 bases, and 12 bases lay between the germline ends. Germline V CDR1 and CDR2: WNHNN, SYGVQD (reference sequence). The CDR3 length is 13 residues. CDR3 sequence reads: CASSQGLVTEAFF. The CDR3 DNA reads as TGCGCCAGCAGCCAGGGGCTCGTCACTGAAGCTTTCTTT.

The J gene is TRBJ2-1, the V gene TRBV30, with a tentative D call TRBD2 (5 bases). CDR3 length equals 11 residues. Germline V CDR1 and CDR2: GTSNPN, SVGIG (reference sequence). Trimming pared 5 bases from V and 13 bases from J, leaving 15 bases between. The CDR3 sequence: CAWDDGVSQFF. CDR3 DNA: TGTGCCTGGGATGACGGGGTCTCTCAGTTCTTC.

The chain has TRBV14 and TRBJ1-1; D may be TRBD1 (5 bases). V gave up 1 base and J gave up 0 bases, with 12 bases separating them. This CDR3 region has 16 residues. Looked up from germline, CDR1 is SGHDN and CDR2 is FVKESK. CDR3 DNA sequence: TGTGCCAGCAGCCAAGTTGGGGCCAGTTTGAACACTGAAGCTTTCTTT. Translating gives CASSQVGASLNTEAFF.